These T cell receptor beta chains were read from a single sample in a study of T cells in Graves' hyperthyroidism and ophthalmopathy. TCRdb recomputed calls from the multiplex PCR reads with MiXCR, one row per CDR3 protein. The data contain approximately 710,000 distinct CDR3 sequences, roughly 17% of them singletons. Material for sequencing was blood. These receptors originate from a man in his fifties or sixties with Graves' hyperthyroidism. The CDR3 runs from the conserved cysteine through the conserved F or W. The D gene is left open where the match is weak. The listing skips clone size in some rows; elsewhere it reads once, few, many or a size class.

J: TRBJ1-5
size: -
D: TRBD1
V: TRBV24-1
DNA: TGTGCCACCAGTGATTCGGGACAGGGGGGACAGCCCCAGCATTTT
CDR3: CATSDSGQGGQPQHF

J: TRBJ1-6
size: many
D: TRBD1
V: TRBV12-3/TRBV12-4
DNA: TGTGCCAGCAGCACTCATGACAGGGTATCCTCCTCACCCCTCCACTTT
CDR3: CASSTHDRVSSSPLHF

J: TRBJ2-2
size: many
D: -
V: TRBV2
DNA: TGTGCCAGCAGGACATTTCTAGCGAGGGGAGGAAAGACCGGGGAGCTGTTTTTT
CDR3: CASRTFLARGGKTGELFF

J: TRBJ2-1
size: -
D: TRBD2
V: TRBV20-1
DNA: TGCAGTGTGGCGGGAGGGAGGAATGAGCAGTTCTTC
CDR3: CSVAGGRNEQFF

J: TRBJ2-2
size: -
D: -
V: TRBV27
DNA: TGTGCCAGCGGTCGGGTTAGCACCGGGGAGCTGTTTTTT
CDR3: CASGRVSTGELFF

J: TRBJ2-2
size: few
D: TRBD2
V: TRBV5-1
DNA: TGCGCCAGCAGTACGGGACTAGCGGGATGGGAGCTGTTTTTT
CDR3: CASSTGLAGWELFF

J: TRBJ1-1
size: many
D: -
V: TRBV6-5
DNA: TGTGCCAGCAGTTACTCGATGTTAGTACTTAATGCTTTCTTT
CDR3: CASSYSMLVLNAFF

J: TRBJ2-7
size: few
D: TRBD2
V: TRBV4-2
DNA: TGTGCCAGCAGCCCTAGCGGGAGGGCCATAGACGAGCAGTACTTC
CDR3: CASSPSGRAIDEQYF

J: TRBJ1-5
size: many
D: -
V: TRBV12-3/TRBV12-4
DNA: TGTGCCAGTAATTATCGCGATCAGCCCCAGCATTTT
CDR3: CASNYRDQPQHF

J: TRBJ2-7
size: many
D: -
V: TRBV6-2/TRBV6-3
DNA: TGTGCCAGCGGGGGGCGGGAGACGCTCTACGAGCAGTACTTC
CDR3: CASGGRETLYEQYF

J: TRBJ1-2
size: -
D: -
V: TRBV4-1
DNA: TGCGCCAGCAGCCCGGGGGACGGACCTAACTATGGCTACACCTTC
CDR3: CASSPGDGPNYGYTF

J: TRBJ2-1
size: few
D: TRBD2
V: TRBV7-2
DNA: TGTGCCAGCAGCTCCGGGACTAGCCGAAACAATGAGCAGTTCTTC
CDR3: CASSSGTSRNNEQFF

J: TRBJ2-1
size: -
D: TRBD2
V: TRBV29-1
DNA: TGCAGCGTTGCTGGACTAGCGGGGGAGAGCTCCTACAATGAGCAGTTCTTC
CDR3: CSVAGLAGESSYNEQFF

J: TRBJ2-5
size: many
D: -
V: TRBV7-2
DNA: TGTGCCAGCAGCTTATTCGGCCCCGAGACCCAGTACTTC
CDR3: CASSLFGPETQYF

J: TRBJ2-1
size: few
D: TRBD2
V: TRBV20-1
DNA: TGCAGTGCTAGAGATCTGCGGGAGAGGAACAATGAGCAGTTCTTC
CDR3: CSARDLRERNNEQFF

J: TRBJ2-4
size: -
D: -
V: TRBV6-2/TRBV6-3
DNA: TGTGCCAGCAGTGGCTATCTCAGACTTCAAATAGGGGCTCCAGCCAAAAACATTCAGTACTTC
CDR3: CASSGYLRLQIGAPAKNIQYF

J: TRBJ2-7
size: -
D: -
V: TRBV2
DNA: TGTGCCAGCAGTGACACCAGTGGGGGCTCCTACGAGCAGTACTTC
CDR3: CASSDTSGGSYEQYF

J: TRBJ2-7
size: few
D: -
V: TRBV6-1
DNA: TGTGCCAGCAGCGGACGGAACTCCTACGAGCAGTACTTC
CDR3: CASSGRNSYEQYF

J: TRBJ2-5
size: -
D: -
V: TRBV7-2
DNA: TGTGCCAGCAGCTTGAATTGGGGTGATGGGACCCAGTACTTC
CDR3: CASSLNWGDGTQYF

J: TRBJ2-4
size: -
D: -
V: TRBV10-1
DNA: TGCGCCAGCAGTGACGACCTGACAGCGATTAGACGGGACATTCAGTACTTC
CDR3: CASSDDLTAIRRDIQYF

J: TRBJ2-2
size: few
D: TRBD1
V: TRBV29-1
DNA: TGCAGCGTTGAAGATCCTTACAGGGGGCGAGGCACCGGGGAGCTGTTTTTT
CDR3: CSVEDPYRGRGTGELFF

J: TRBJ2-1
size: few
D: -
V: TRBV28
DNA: TGTGCCAGCAGTTTATCTTCCCGCGGGCCTTACAATGAGCAGTTCTTC
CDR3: CASSLSSRGPYNEQFF

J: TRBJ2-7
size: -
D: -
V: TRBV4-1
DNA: TGCGCCAGCAGCCAAGAGGGACTGGGGACCTACGAGCAGTACTTC
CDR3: CASSQEGLGTYEQYF

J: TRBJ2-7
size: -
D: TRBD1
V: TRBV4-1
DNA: TGCGCCAGCAGCCCCAGGGGGCAGGCAGGCGAGCAGTACTTC
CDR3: CASSPRGQAGEQYF

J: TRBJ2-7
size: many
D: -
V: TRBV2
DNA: TGTGCCAGCCAGGAAAACGGGGACAATTACTACGAGCAGTACTTC
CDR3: CASQENGDNYYEQYF

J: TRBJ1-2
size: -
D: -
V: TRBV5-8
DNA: TGTGCCAACAACTCCCCAAGGGCTCCCTATGGCTACACCTTC
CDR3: CANNSPRAPYGYTF

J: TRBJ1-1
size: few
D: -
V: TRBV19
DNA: TGTGCCAGTAGTATGGACAGAAGGGAAGCTTTCTTT
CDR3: CASSMDRREAFF

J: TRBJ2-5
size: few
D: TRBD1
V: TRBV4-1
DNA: TGCGCCAGCAGCCTTGACAGGGGCAAGTGGCCCCAGTACTTC
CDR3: CASSLDRGKWPQYF

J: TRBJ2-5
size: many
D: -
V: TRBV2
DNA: TGTGCCAGCAGTGAAGGGACGGGCCAAGAGACCCAGTACTTC
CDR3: CASSEGTGQETQYF

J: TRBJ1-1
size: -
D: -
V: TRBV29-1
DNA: TGCAGCGTTGAAGATCCCGGGACTGAAGCTTTCTTT
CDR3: CSVEDPGTEAFF

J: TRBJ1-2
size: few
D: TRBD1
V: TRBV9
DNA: TGTGCCAGCAGCGTCTCCGGACAGGGTTGGTATGGCTACACCTTC
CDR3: CASSVSGQGWYGYTF

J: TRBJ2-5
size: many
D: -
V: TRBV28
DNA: TGTGCCATCCGGGGGCGGGGCGGTAAGGGGATGAAGACCCAGTACTTC
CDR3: CAIRGRGGKGMKTQYF

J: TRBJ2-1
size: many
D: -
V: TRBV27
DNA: TGTGCCAGCAAAATCGGACCAGTCAACCGGAATGAGCAGTTCTTC
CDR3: CASKIGPVNRNEQFF

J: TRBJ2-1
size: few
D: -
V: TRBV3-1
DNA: TGTGCCAGCAGCCAAGATGGCAATGAGCAGTTCTTC
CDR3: CASSQDGNEQFF

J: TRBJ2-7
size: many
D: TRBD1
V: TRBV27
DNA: TGTGCCAGCAGTTTTCTCGGGGACAGGGCCTACGAGCAGTACTTC
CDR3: CASSFLGDRAYEQYF

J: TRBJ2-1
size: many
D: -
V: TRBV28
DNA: TGTGCCAGCATAGGGTTGGGCGGTCCCTCCTACAATGAGCAGTTCTTC
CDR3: CASIGLGGPSYNEQFF